A selection of T cell receptor beta chains follows, all from one sample in a study of regulatory T cells in long-lasting Graves disease. TCRdb re-called the multiplex PCR reads through MiXCR, storing one row per CDR3 protein. The sample shows hundreds of thousands of distinct CDR3 sequences, roughly 16% of them seen only once. The sample was also linked to a second study, of T cells in Graves' hyperthyroidism and ophthalmopathy.

Specimen: peripheral blood mononuclear cells (PBMCs), collected at new diagnosis, from a patient treated with antithyroid drugs. The receptors derive from a woman aged 25 to 39 with Graves disease. CDR3s include the opening cysteine and the closing phenylalanine or tryptophan. Fields, in order: V gene, J gene, CDR3 protein.

V: TRBV19; J: TRBJ1-5; CDR3: CARDRVGNQPQHF
V: TRBV10-3; J: TRBJ2-3; CDR3: CAIRVAGSTDTQYF
V: TRBV28; J: TRBJ1-2; CDR3: CASSLGQHYGYTF
V: TRBV20-1; J: TRBJ2-1; CDR3: CSARGGGLIRSYNEQFF
V: TRBV7-9; J: TRBJ1-2; CDR3: CASSPLGQSFYGYTF
V: TRBV7-2; J: TRBJ2-5; CDR3: CASSFLGSGGTQYF
V: TRBV6-5; J: TRBJ1-1; CDR3: CASSYSNEGRTFF
V: TRBV13; J: TRBJ2-5; CDR3: CASSFQRGLQETQYF
V: TRBV29-1; J: TRBJ2-5; CDR3: CSVTSSFKETQYF
V: TRBV29-1; J: TRBJ2-1; CDR3: CSVEREGVEQFF
V: TRBV6-2/TRBV6-3; J: TRBJ1-3; CDR3: CASSEAGLGAIYF
V: TRBV5-1; J: TRBJ2-5; CDR3: CASSTQGEETQYF
V: TRBV12-3/TRBV12-4; J: TRBJ2-1; CDR3: CASSEGLNEQFF
V: TRBV18; J: TRBJ2-2; CDR3: CASSPMPTGELFF
V: TRBV2; J: TRBJ1-5; CDR3: CASSDRDNQPQHF
V: TRBV9; J: TRBJ2-2; CDR3: CASSVDRGHTGELFF
V: TRBV9; J: TRBJ1-6; CDR3: CASSVGSSYNSPLHF
V: TRBV30; J: TRBJ2-7; CDR3: CAWSKVQEPYEQYF
V: TRBV4-1; J: TRBJ2-7; CDR3: CASSYRDQSYEQYF
V: TRBV7-3; J: TRBJ2-1; CDR3: CASSLKSGRVDEQFF
V: TRBV7-9; J: TRBJ2-5; CDR3: CASSREVVETQYF
V: TRBV3-1; J: TRBJ2-4; CDR3: CASSHRISIQYF
V: TRBV5-1; J: TRBJ2-1; CDR3: CASSAITAGGPSNEQFF
V: TRBV6-1; J: TRBJ2-1; CDR3: CASTTSKSPLYEQFF
V: TRBV6-2/TRBV6-3; J: TRBJ2-1; CDR3: CASSEGLAGQFF
V: TRBV6-2/TRBV6-3; J: TRBJ2-5; CDR3: CASSKGLGETQYF
V: TRBV3-1; J: TRBJ2-7; CDR3: CASSPKTGTAAYEQYF
V: TRBV6-5; J: TRBJ1-2; CDR3: CASSYGQFNYGYTF
V: TRBV24-1; J: TRBJ1-6; CDR3: CATSVTAPNSPLHF
V: TRBV27; J: TRBJ2-5; CDR3: CASSLTSGSGETQYF
V: TRBV4-2; J: TRBJ2-3; CDR3: CASRKLGTSTDTQYF
V: TRBV28; J: TRBJ2-2; CDR3: CASDRGPTGELFF
V: TRBV14; J: TRBJ2-1; CDR3: CASSWLSYNEQFF
V: TRBV27; J: TRBJ1-5; CDR3: CASSQTRGANQPQHF
V: TRBV24-1; J: TRBJ2-7; CDR3: CATSDNAGGYEQYF
V: TRBV6-1; J: TRBJ1-5; CDR3: CASSQMWGSGQPQHF